This T cell receptor beta chain was observed in a study of T-cell reconstitution after alpha-beta-depleted transplantation in children. Unique molecular identifiers were incorporated during preparation of the TCRbeta library. TCRdb reanalysed the PCR reads using MiXCR and keeps one entry per CDR3 protein. The data contain roughly 610,000 distinct CDR3 sequences, roughly 10% of them singletons. Sequenced material: PBMCs from the stem cell graft donor, taken from the stem cell graft. This sequence was found in a human donor who donated a stem cell graft to a child with acute myeloid leukemia.

The CDR3 bases are TGTGCCAGCAGCTTCTTCAGGGATAACAACGAGCAGTACTTC. Its protein is CASSFFRDNNEQYF. The chain is built from TRBV7-8 and TRBJ2-7, with D maybe TRBD1 (5 bases). V was clipped by 3 bases and J by 5 bases, with 14 bases between them. Germline V gives CDR1 SGHVS, CDR2 FQNEAQ. The CDR3 is 14 residues long.